These T cell receptor beta chains were read from a single sample in a study of Graves' ophthalmopathy and Graves' hyperthyroidism. Via MiXCR, TCRdb re-called the multiplex PCR reads, giving one row per CDR3 protein. Altogether 300,000 to 350,000 distinct CDR3 sequences are present, roughly 17% being singletons, with the ten largest covering about 12%. The material sequenced was peripheral blood. All receptors derive from an adult man with Graves' ophthalmopathy. CDR3s include the opening cysteine and the closing phenylalanine or tryptophan. A D gene is named only where the DNA matches it firmly. Not every row has a clone size; where given, it reads once, few, many or a size class.

D gene	CDR3 length	clone size	V gene	J gene	CDR3 protein	CDR3 DNA
.	17	many	TRBV11-2	TRBJ2-2	CASSLEWSPRTPGSCFF	.
.	14	many	TRBV13	TRBJ1-1	CASSLNLRNTEAFF	TGTGCCAGCAGCTTAAATTTGAGGAACACTGAAGCTTTCTTT
.	12	few	TRBV12-3/TRBV12-4	TRBJ1-1	CASSSLYTEAFF	TGTGCCAGCAGTTCTCTCTACACTGAAGCTTTCTTT
.	15	.	TRBV30	TRBJ1-6	CAWSVNRQGSSPLHF	TGTGCCTGGAGTGTAAATCGGCAGGGGTCTTCACCCCTCCACTTT
.	14	many	TRBV6-5	TRBJ2-7	CASSYWGRPSEQYF	TGTGCCAGCAGTTACTGGGGACGGCCCTCCGAGCAGTACTTC
.	12	many	TRBV6-5	TRBJ1-3	CASSLSSDTIYF	TGTGCCAGCAGCCTCTCTTCCGACACCATATATTTT
.	12	many	TRBV29-1	TRBJ1-5	CSKRAVNQPQHF	TGCAGTAAAAGGGCAGTCAATCAGCCCCAGCATTTT
TRBD2	17	many	TRBV11-2	TRBJ2-5	CASSLNGLAGEGETQYF	TGTGCCAGCAGCTTAAATGGACTAGCGGGGGAAGGAGAGACCCAGTACTTC
.	12	many	TRBV14	TRBJ2-7	CASSQSAVEQYF	TGTGCCAGCAGCCAATCCGCTGTCGAGCAGTACTTC
TRBD2	17	many	TRBV2	TRBJ2-5	CATEGPGLAGGLETQYF	TGTGCCACCGAAGGGCCCGGACTAGCGGGAGGGCTAGAGACCCAGTACTTC
.	15	.	TRBV11-2	TRBJ2-6	CASSSDGYGANVLTF	TGTGCCAGCAGCTCAGACGGGTATGGGGCCAACGTCCTGACTTTC
.	16	many	TRBV4-1	TRBJ1-5	CASSQGGDWTNQPQHF	TGCGCCAGCAGCCAAGGGGGGGACTGGACCAATCAGCCCCAGCATTTT
.	14	many	TRBV11-3	TRBJ2-7	CASSLFTASYEQYF	TGTGCCAGCAGCTTATTTACAGCCTCCTACGAGCAGTACTTC
TRBD1	13	.	TRBV20-1	TRBJ2-7	CSARDSVTYEQYF	TGCAGTGCCAGGGACAGTGTTACCTACGAGCAGTACTTC
TRBD1	16	many	TRBV18	TRBJ1-1	CASSPSMDRHNTEAFF	TGTGCCAGCTCACCATCTATGGACAGGCACAACACTGAAGCTTTCTTT
.	12	many	TRBV6-1	TRBJ2-7	CASSDTWRGQYF	TGTGCCAGCAGTGACACTTGGAGGGGGCAGTACTTC
.	13	.	TRBV7-2	TRBJ1-2	CASWTESNYGYTF	TGTGCCAGCTGGACAGAAAGTAACTATGGCTACACCTTC
.	15	.	TRBV6-1	TRBJ2-6	CASSAQGTGANVLTF	TGTGCCAGCAGTGCCCAGGGCACCGGGGCCAACGTCCTGACTTTC
TRBD1	13	.	TRBV12-3/TRBV12-4	TRBJ2-7	CASRRQGYHEQYF	TGTGCCAGCAGACGACAGGGGTACCACGAGCAGTACTTC
.	18	many	TRBV6-5	TRBJ2-7	CASSYSARLARTTYEQYF	TGTGCCAGCAGTTACTCGGCGCGTTTAGCGAGAACGACATACGAGCAGTACTTC
.	17	many	TRBV12-5	TRBJ2-7	CASGLALGGVGSYEQYF	TGTGCTAGTGGTTTGGCGCTAGGGGGGGTAGGGTCCTACGAGCAGTACTTC
TRBD1	14	many	TRBV30	TRBJ1-3	CAWSNGTGGNTIYF	TGTGCCTGGAGCAACGGGACAGGAGGAAACACCATATATTTT
.	12	many	TRBV29-1	TRBJ1-1	CSVEDGNTEAFF	TGCAGCGTCGAGGACGGTAACACTGAAGCTTTCTTT
.	14	many	TRBV7-2	TRBJ1-2	CASSSYSGNYGYTF	TGTGCCAGCAGCTCGTACAGTGGTAACTATGGCTACACCTTC
.	12	many	TRBV5-1	TRBJ2-7	CASSLDQYEQYF	TGCGCCAGCAGCTTGGATCAGTACGAGCAGTACTTC
.	17	many	TRBV7-2	TRBJ2-7	CASSLSTWPGGSYEQYF	TGTGCCAGCAGCTTATCGACTTGGCCTGGAGGGTCCTACGAGCAGTACTTC
TRBD2	16	.	TRBV20-1	TRBJ2-7	CSVPGLAGVGAYEQYF	TGCAGTGTTCCGGGACTAGCGGGAGTCGGGGCTTACGAGCAGTACTTC
.	14	.	TRBV29-1	TRBJ2-5	CSVEDRRGRETQYF	TGCAGCGTTGAAGATCGAAGGGGTAGGGAGACCCAGTACTTC
.	12	many	TRBV12-3/TRBV12-4	TRBJ1-2	CASKAGVGGYTF	TGTGCCAGCAAGGCGGGGGTTGGAGGCTACACCTTC
TRBD1	15	.	TRBV28	TRBJ1-1	CASSAWTGINTEAFF	TGTGCCAGCAGTGCTTGGACAGGCATTAACACTGAAGCTTTCTTT
.	14	many	TRBV5-1	TRBJ1-3	CASSFGSSGNTIYF	TGCGCCAGCAGCTTTGGTAGCAGTGGAAACACCATATATTTT
.	15	many	TRBV19	TRBJ1-6	CASSTPGRESSPLHF	TGTGCCAGTAGTACGCCCGGGAGGGAGAGTTCACCCCTCCACTTT
.	16	few	TRBV7-8	TRBJ2-6	CASSPTVRSGANVLTF	TGTGCCAGCAGCCCCACCGTGAGGTCTGGGGCCAACGTCCTGACTTTC
.	13	many	TRBV30	TRBJ1-5	CAWSVSVETPQHF	TGTGCCTGGAGTGTATCGGTGGAGACGCCCCAGCATTTT
.	15	few	TRBV20-1	TRBJ2-6	CSAPPRAQGANVLTF	TGCAGTGCCCCCCCTCGGGCTCAAGGGGCCAACGTCCTGACTTTC
.	16	many	TRBV7-2	TRBJ2-5	CASSLVASSAQETQYF	TGTGCCAGCAGCTTAGTAGCTTCTTCGGCCCAAGAGACCCAGTACTTC
TRBD1	15	many	TRBV28	TRBJ1-5	CASGSSTGSYQPQHF	TGTGCCAGCGGTTCGTCGACAGGGTCCTATCAGCCCCAGCATTTT
.	16	.	TRBV6-5	TRBJ2-5	CASSSPRGPLQETQYF	TGTGCCAGCAGTTCCCCGAGAGGGCCGCTCCAAGAGACCCAGTACTTC
.	14	many	TRBV20-1	TRBJ1-2	CSARDTGRDYGYTF	TGCAGTGCTAGAGACACGGGGCGAGACTATGGCTACACCTTC
.	15	many	TRBV12-3/TRBV12-4	TRBJ2-2	CASSFWGSNTGELFF	TGTGCCAGCAGTTTTTGGGGTTCGAACACCGGGGAGCTGTTTTTT
.	14	few	TRBV6-1	TRBJ2-7	CASSESALAYEQYF	TGTGCCAGCAGTGAAAGTGCGCTAGCCTACGAGCAGTACTTC
TRBD1	14	many	TRBV29-1	TRBJ1-2	CSVEREGADYGYTF	TGCAGCGTTGAACGAGAGGGGGCTGACTATGGCTACACCTTC
TRBD2	17	.	TRBV11-3	TRBJ2-5	CASSPSRAGGINETQYF	TGTGCCAGCAGCCCCAGCCGGGCGGGAGGGATCAACGAGACCCAGTACTTC